This T cell receptor (beta chain) was found in a study of shared clonotypes between healthy human individuals. The data were produced by immunoSEQ multiplex PCR, yet TCRdb's version contains in-frame clones alone and is incomplete. The profile shows some 470,000 clones, over 60% of them singletons. This TCR was sampled from a woman between 40 and 50 years old in good health. Some clones in this sample may be carry-over from other donors' samples. What was sequenced was PBMCs.

In nucleotides, the CDR3 is TGTGCCACCCGGACTAGCGGGCCGGAATCCTACGAGCAGTACTTC. This gives the protein CATRTSGPESYEQYF. The V gene is TRBV10-3, the J gene TRBJ2-7; 11 bases map to TRBD2. CDR1 ENHRY and CDR2 SYGVKD come from the germline V gene. The J segment lost 1 base and the V segment lost 10 bases, leaving 9 bases of the junction unmatched. The CDR3 loop spans 15 amino acids.